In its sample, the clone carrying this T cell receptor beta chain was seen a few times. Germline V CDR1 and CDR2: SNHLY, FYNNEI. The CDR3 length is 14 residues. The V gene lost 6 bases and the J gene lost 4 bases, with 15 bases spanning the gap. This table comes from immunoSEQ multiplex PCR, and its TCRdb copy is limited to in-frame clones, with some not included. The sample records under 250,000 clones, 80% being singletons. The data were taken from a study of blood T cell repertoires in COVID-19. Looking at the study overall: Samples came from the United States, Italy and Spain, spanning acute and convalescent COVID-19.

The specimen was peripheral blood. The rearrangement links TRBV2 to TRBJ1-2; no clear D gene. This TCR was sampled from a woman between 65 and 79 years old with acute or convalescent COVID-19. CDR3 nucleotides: TGTGCCAGCAGCGATAGCCCAGTAGGCTATGGCTACACCTTC. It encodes CASSDSPVGYGYTF.